This TCR beta chain stems from a study of CD8 T cells in ankylosing spondylitis (TCRdb year 2017). About the full investigation: The study set out to find disease-linked TCR variants by profiling T cell receptor beta repertoires in ankylosing spondylitis patients and healthy donors. The whole study cohort included 108 healthy donors and 25 or so ankylosing spondylitis patients. Peripheral blood was sampled, and synovial fluid was also collected from ankylosing spondylitis patients. The study at large found these results: Some motif variants had previously been reported in the synovial fluid and blood of reactive arthritis patients, which suggests shared mechanisms of disease initiation. Blood from ankylosing spondylitis patients appeared to be characterized by a TCR beta motif made up of eight highly homologous amino acid variants. The disease-linked clones showed a CD8+ phenotype and occurred at relatively low frequencies in peripheral blood. The disease-linked clones were reported as significantly enriched in matched synovial fluid samples from ankylosing spondylitis patients.

CDR1 and CDR2 are drawn from the germline V gene: MDHEN, SYDVKM. The germline V and J ends show losses of 5 bases and 2 bases respectively, and no gene match explains 13 bases of the junction. The CDR3 sequence holds 18 residues, the cysteine and phenylalanine included. Just the 54-base CDR3 DNA is kept, in frame starting at base 1. Sequencing instrument: Illumina HiSeq 2500. TCR beta libraries were prepared by quantitative 5'-RACE with molecular barcodes. From the authors' description of their analysis: To identify disease-linked TCR variants, a new computational method was used, one built on a probabilistic model of VDJ rearrangement. Through fastp at Q25 and MiXCR, TCRdb rebuilt clones from the public reads, retaining in-frame beta chains. CDR3 protein sequences are deduplicated, and each keeps its most common genes and DNA. It is TCRdb's table, rather than the study itself, that gives the V and J calls and clone size. This sample lists around 250,000 distinct CDR3 sequences; roughly 32% were detected once. 3.5% to 4.5% of the sample comes from the top ten.

A single count supports this clonotype. It has no known antigen specificity. Base qualities are missing; no much larger clone stands one base away. The sequenced sample was blood, either unsorted or a sorted T cell fraction (not recorded which). The chain is encoded by TRBV28 joined to TRBJ2-7, with 12 middle bases fitting TRBD2. The sequence was collected from a male donor with ankylosing spondylitis or in good health (not recorded which). The bases read TGTGCCAGCAGTGGGACGGAGACTAGCGGGGGCCTTCCCTACGAGCAGTACTTC. It specifies CASSGTETSGGLPYEQYF.